This TCR beta chain was sequenced during a study of blood T cells in healthy people across ages. Points from the study as a whole: Expanded clonotype changes were possibly confounded by unknown donor CMV status. No conclusive comparison of naive versus antigen-experienced cells was possible with unsorted PBMCs. Versus aged donors, long-lived donors had higher diversity and more naive CD4+ cells.

Germline CDR1 and CDR2: DFQATT and SNEGSKA (reference sequence). V lost 1 base and J lost 2; bases outside the gene matches: 0. The CDR3 is 13 residues long. Next came a second PCR, run for about 6 to 12 cycles, which used a sample-barcoded 5' primer along with a J-beta primer mix. A single record per CDR3 protein comes from TCRdb applying MiXCR to the 5' RACE reads. Among roughly 730,000 distinct CDR3 sequences listed, roughly three fifths were seen once. Concerning this clonotype: The antigen remains undetermined.

The sequenced sample consisted of blood. This receptor was taken from a man aged 40-49 years in good health. The chain combines TRBV20-1 with TRBJ2-5; 8 bases are shared with TRBD2. The CDR3 here is CSARAGGQETQYF. Here the CDR3 DNA reads TGCAGTGCTAGAGCGGGGGGGCAAGAGACCCAGTACTTC.